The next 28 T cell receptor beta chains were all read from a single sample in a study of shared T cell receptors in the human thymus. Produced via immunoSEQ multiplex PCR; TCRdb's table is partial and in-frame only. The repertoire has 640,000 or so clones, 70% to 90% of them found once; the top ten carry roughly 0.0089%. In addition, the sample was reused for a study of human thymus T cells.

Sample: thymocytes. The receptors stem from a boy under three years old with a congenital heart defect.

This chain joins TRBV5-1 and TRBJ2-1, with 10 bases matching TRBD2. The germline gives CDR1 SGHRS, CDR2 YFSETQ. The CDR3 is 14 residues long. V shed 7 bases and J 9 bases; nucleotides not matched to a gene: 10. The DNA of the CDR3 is TGCGCCAGCGCAAAGCGGGAGGGCCTCGGTGAGCAGTTCTTC. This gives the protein CASAKREGLGEQFF. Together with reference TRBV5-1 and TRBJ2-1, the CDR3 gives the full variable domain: KAGVTQTPRYLIKTRGQQVTLSCSPISGHRSVSWYQQTPGQGLQFLFEYFSETQRNKGNFPGRFSGRQFSNSRSEMNVSTLELGDSALYLCASAKREGLGEQFFGPGTRLTVL.

The CDR3 loop is CASSSGTGRDNEQFF. The CDR3 DNA is TGTGCCAGCAGCTCTGGGACAGGGAGAGACAATGAGCAGTTCTTC. This rearrangement joins TRBV11-2 to TRBJ2-1; 9 positions match TRBD1. The germline gives CDR1 SGHAT, CDR2 FQNNGV. V lost 4 bases to trimming and J lost 5 bases; unmatched junction nucleotides: 6. CDR3 length equals 15 residues.

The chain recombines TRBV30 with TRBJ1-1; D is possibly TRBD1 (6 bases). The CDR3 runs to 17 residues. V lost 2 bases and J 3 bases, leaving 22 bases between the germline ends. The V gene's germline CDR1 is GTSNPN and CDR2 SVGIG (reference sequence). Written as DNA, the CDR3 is TGTGCCTGGAGTCTGGCCCTCATAACAGGGCCTTACACTGAAGCTTTCTTT. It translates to CAWSLALITGPYTEAFF.

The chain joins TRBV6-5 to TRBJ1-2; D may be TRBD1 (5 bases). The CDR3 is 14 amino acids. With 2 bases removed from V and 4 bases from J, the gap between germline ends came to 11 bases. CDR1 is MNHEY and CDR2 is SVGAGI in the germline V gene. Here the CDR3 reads CASSYRAGGYGYTF. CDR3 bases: TGTGCCAGCAGTTACCGTGCCGGGGGCTATGGCTACACCTTC.

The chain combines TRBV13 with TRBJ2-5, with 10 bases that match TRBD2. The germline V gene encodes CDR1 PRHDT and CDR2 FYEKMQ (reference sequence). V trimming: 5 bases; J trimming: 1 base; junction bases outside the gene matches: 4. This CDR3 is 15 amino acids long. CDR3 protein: CASSMGLASQETQYF. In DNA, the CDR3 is TGTGCCAGCAGCATGGGACTAGCGAGCCAAGAGACCCAGTACTTC.

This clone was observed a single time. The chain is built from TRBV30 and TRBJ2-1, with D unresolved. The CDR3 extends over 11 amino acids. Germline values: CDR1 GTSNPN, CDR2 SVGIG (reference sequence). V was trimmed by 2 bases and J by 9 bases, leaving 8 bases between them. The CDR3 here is CAWSFHGEQFF. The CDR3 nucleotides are TGTGCCTGGAGTTTCCACGGTGAGCAGTTCTTC.

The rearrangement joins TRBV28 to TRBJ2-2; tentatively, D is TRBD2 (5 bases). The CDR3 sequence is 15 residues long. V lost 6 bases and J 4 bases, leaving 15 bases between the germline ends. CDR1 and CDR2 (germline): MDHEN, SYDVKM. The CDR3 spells CASSPGEGSTGELFF. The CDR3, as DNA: TGTGCCAGCAGCCCGGGTGAGGGAAGCACCGGGGAGCTGTTTTTT.

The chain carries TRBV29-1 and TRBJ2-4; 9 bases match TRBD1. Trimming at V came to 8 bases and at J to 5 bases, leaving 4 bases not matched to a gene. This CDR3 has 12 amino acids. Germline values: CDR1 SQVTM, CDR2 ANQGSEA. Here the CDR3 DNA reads TGCAGCATACAGGGGGCTGAAAACATTCAGTACTTC. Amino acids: CSIQGAENIQYF.

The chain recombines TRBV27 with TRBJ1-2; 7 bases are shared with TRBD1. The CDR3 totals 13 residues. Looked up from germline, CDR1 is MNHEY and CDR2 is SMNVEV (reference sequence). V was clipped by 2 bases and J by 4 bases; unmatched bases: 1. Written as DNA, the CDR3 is TGTGCCAGCAGTTTAAGGGGGCTCTATGGCTACACCTTC. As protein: CASSLRGLYGYTF.

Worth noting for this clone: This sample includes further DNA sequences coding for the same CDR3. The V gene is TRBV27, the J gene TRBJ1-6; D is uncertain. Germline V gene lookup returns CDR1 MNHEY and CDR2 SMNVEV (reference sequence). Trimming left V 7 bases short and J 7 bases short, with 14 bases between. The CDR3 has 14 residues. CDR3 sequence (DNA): TGTGCCAGCACCACCGGGAGGCAAAATTCACCCCTCCACTTT. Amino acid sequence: CASTTGRQNSPLHF.

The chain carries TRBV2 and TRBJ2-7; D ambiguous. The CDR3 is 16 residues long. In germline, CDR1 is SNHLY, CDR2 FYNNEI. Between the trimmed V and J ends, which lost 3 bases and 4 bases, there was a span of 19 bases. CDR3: CASSDAQRDNSYEQYF. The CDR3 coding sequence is TGTGCCAGCAGTGATGCCCAGCGAGATAACTCTTACGAGCAGTACTTC.

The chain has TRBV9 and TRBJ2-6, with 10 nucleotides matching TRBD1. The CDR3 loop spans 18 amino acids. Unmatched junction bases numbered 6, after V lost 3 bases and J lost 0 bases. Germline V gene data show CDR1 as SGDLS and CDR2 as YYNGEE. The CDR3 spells CASSGGQGKISGANVLTF. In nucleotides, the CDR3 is TGTGCCAGCAGCGGGGGACAGGGGAAAATCTCTGGGGCCAACGTCCTGACTTTC.

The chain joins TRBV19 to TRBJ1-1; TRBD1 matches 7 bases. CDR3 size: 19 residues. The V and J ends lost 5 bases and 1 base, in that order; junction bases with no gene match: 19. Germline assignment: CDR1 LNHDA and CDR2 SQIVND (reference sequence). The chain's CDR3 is CASSRDRVGAMGENTEAFF. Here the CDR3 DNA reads TGTGCCAGTAGTCGTGACAGGGTCGGGGCAATGGGGGAGAACACTGAAGCTTTCTTT.

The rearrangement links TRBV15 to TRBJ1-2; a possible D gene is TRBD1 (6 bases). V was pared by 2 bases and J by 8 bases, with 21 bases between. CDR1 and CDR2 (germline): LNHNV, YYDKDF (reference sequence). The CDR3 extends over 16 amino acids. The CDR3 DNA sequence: TGTGCCACCAGCAGAAATCGTCCGGGACAAAGCAACGGCTACACCTTC. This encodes CATSRNRPGQSNGYTF. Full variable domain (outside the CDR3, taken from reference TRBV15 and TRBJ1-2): DAMVIQNPRYQVTQFGKPVTLSCSQTLNHNVMYWYQQKSSQAPKLLFHYYDKDFNNEADTPDNFQSRRPNTSFCFLDIRSPGLGDTAMYLCATSRNRPGQSNGYTFGSGTRLTVV.

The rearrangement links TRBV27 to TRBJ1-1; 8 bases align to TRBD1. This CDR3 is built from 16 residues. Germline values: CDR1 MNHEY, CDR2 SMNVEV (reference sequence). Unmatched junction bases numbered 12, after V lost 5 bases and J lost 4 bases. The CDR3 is CASSAIQGAKGTEAFF. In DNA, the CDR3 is TGTGCCAGCAGTGCCATCCAGGGGGCTAAGGGCACTGAAGCTTTCTTT.

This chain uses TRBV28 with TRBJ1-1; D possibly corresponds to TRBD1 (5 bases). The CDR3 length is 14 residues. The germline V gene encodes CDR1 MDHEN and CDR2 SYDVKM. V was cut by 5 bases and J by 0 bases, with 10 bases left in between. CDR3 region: CASSPPRVNTEAFF. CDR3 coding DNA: TGTGCCAGCAGTCCACCCAGGGTGAACACTGAAGCTTTCTTT.

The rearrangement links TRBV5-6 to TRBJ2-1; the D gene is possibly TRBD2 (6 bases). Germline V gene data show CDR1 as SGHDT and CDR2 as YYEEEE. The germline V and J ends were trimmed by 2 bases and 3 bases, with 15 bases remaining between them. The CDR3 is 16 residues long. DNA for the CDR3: TGTGCCAGCAGCTTTTCTGAACTAGCAGACTACAATGAGCAGTTCTTC. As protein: CASSFSELADYNEQFF.

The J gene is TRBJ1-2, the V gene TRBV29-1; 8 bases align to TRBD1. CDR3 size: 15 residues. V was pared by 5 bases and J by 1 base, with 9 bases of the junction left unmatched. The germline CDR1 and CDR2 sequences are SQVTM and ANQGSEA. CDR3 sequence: CSVYQGAAYNYGYTF. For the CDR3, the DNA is TGCAGCGTTTACCAGGGGGCCGCTTATAACTATGGCTACACCTTC. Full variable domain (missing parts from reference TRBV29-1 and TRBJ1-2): SAVISQKPSRDICQRGTSLTIQCQVDSQVTMMFWYRQQPGQSLTLIATANQGSEATYESGFVIDKFPISRPNLTFSTLTVSNMSPEDSSIYLCSVYQGAAYNYGYTFGSGTRLTVV.

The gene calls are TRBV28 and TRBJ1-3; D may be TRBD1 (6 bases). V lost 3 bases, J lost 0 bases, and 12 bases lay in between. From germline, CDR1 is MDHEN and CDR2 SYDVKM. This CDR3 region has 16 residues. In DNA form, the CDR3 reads TGTGCCAGCAGTTTGGGGACACCGAGCTCTGGAAACACCATATATTTT. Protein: CASSLGTPSSGNTIYF.

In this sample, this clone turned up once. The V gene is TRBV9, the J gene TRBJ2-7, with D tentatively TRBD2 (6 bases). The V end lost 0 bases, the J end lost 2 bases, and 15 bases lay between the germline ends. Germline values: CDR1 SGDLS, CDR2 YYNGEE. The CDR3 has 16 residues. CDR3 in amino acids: CASSVATGDIAYEQYF. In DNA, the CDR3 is TGTGCCAGCAGCGTAGCTACGGGGGATATCGCCTACGAGCAGTACTTC.

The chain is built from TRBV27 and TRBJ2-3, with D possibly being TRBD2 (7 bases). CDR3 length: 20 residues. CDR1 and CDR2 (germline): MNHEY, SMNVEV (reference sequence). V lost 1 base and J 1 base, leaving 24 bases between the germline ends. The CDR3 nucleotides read TGTGCCAGCAGTTTATATCGTCGGGGGACGGGGGGCACCGGCACAGATACGCAGTATTTT. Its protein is CASSLYRRGTGGTGTDTQYF.

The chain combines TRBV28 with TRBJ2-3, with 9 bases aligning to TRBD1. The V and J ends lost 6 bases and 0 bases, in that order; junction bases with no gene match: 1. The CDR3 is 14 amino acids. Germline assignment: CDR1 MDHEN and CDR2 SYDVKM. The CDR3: CASSGQGSTDTQYF. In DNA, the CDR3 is TGTGCCAGCAGCGGACAGGGGAGCACAGATACGCAGTATTTT.

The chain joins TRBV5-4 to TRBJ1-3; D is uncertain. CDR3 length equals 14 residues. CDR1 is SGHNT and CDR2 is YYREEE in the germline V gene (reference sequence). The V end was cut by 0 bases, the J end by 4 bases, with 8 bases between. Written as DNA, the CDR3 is TGTGCCAGCAGCTTGGGCCGGAGCGGAAACACCATATATTTT. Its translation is CASSLGRSGNTIYF.

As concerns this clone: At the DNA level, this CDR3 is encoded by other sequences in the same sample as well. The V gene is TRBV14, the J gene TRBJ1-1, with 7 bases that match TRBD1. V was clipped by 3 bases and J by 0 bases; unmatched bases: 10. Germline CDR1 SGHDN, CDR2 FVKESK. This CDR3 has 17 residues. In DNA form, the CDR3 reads TGTGCCAGCAGCCAGGATGGTAGGGGGCTGGTGAACACTGAAGCTTTCTTT. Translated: CASSQDGRGLVNTEAFF.

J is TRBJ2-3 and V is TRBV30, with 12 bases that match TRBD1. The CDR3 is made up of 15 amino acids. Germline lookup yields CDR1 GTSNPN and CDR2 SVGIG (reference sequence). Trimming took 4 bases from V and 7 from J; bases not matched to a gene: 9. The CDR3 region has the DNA TGTGCCTGGACTTTTGGGACAGGGGGCCAGAATACGCAGTATTTT. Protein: CAWTFGTGGQNTQYF.

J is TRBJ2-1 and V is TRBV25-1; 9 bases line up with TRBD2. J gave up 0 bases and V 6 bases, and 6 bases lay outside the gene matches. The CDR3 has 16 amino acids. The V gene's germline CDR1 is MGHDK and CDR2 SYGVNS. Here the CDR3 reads CASSSGLAGSYNEQFF. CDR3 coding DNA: TGTGCCAGCAGCTCGGGACTAGCAGGCTCCTACAATGAGCAGTTCTTC.

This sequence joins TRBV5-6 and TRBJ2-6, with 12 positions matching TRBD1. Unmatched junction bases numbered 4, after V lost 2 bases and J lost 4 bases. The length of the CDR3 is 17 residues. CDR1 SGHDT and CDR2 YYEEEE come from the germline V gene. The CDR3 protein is CASSFRDRGLGANVLTF. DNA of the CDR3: TGTGCCAGCAGCTTCCGGGACAGGGGGCTCGGGGCCAACGTCCTGACTTTC.

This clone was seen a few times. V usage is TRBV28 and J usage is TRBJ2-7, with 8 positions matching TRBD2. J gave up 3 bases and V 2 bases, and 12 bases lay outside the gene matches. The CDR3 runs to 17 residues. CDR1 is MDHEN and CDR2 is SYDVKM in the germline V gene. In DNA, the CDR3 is TGTGCCAGCAGTTTAACTGGGAAGCGGGAGCGAGTCTACGAGCAGTACTTC. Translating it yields CASSLTGKRERVYEQYF.